This TCR beta chain was found in a study of blood T cells in healthy people across ages. Whole-study findings and limits: Samples with more naive T cells showed higher observed beta diversity.

Comment on this clonotype: Its matching antigen is unknown.

Alongside a J-beta primer mix, a sample-barcoded 5' primer served in a second PCR lasting roughly 7 to 12 cycles. Each cDNA molecule received a tag from a template-switch adaptor that had 12 random nucleotides. TCRdb redid the calling of the 5' RACE reads with MiXCR, one entry per CDR3 protein. The sample includes fewer than 1,000,000 distinct CDR3 sequences, around half of them seen just once. The clonotype was recovered from a man at least 80 years old in good health. The material sequenced was blood.

DNA for the CDR3: TGTGCCAGCAGCCAAGACATACTAGCGGGCTATACAGATACGCAGTATTTT. Amino acid sequence: CASSQDILAGYTDTQYF. The chain employs TRBV3-1 and TRBJ2-3, with 9 nucleotides matching TRBD2. The CDR3 totals 17 residues. The J segment lost 3 bases and the V segment lost 0 bases, leaving 7 bases of the junction unmatched. Germline V gene data show CDR1 as LGHDT and CDR2 as YNNKEL (reference sequence).